This T cell receptor beta chain is from a study of glioma-infiltrating T cells. Across the study: Blood libraries targeted roughly 4.5- to 11-fold coverage of about 900,000 T cells. Whole-study findings and limits: Tissue-blood divergence was below expectation in non-neoplastic patients, above in gliomas. A blood CDR3 motif signature was depleted in highly divergent patients.

TCR alpha and beta CDR3 regions were amplified from RNA using iRepertoire nested multiplex PCR. TCRdb processed the multiplex PCR reads anew with MiXCR; each CDR3 protein has one entry. The sample carries 300,000 to 400,000 distinct CDR3 sequences, approximately 42% recorded once. On this clonotype: Its target is unknown.

In germline, CDR1 is SGHDT, CDR2 YYEEEE. The V and J ends lost 3 bases and 1 base respectively, with 13 bases between them. The CDR3 totals 15 residues. Sequencing used glioma tissue, nonneoplastic brain tissue, or PBMCs (not recorded which). The V gene is TRBV5-6, the J gene TRBJ1-1; D ambiguous. The source of this sequence is a human donor with low-grade glioma or glioblastoma, undergoing nonglioma brain surgery, or in good health (not recorded which). CDR3 sequence reads: CASSSYGLRNTEAFF. The CDR3 DNA follows: TGTGCCAGCAGCTCTTACGGCTTACGGAACACTGAAGCTTTCTTT.